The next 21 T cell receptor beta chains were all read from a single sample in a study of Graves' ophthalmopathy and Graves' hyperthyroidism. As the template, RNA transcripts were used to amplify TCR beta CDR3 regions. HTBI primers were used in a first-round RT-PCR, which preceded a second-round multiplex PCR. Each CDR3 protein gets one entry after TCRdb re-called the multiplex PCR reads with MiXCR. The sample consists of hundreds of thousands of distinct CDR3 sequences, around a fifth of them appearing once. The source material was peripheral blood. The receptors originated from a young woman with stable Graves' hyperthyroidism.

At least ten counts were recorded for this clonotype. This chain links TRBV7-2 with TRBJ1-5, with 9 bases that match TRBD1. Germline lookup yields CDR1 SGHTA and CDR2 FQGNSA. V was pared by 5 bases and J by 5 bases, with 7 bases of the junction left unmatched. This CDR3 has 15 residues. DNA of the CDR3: TGTGCCAGCAGCCCCGGGACAGGGATCCATCAGCCCCAGCATTTT. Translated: CASSPGTGIHQPQHF.

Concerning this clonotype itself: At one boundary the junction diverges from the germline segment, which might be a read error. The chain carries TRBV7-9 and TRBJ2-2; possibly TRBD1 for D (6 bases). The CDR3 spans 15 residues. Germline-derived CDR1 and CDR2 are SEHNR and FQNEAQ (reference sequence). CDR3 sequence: CASSLYVGHTGELCF. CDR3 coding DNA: TGTGCCAGCAGCTTATACGTGGGACACACCGGGGAGCTGTGTTTT.

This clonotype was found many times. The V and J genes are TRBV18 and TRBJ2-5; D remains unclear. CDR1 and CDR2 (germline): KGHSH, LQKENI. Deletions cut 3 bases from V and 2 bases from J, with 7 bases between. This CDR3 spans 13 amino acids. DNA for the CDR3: TGTGCCAGCTCACCGACCGGACAAGAGACCCAGTACTTC. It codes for CASSPTGQETQYF.

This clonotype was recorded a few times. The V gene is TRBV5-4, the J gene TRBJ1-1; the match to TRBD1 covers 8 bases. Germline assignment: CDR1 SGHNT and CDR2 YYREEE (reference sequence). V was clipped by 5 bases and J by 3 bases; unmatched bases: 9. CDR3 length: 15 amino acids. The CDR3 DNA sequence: TGTGCCAGCAGTCCAGGGGGCTTCAAGGACACTGAAGCTTTCTTT. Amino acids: CASSPGGFKDTEAFF.

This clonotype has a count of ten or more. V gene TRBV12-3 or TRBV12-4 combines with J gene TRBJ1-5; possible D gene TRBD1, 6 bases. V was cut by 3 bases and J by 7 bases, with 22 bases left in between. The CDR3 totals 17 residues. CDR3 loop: CASSFYRDAQDRQPQHF. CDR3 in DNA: TGTGCCAGCAGTTTCTATAGGGACGCGCAGGACAGACAGCCCCAGCATTTT.

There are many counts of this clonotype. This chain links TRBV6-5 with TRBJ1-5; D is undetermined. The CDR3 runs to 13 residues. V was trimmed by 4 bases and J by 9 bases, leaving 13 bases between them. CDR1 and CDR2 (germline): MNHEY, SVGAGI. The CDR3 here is CASSSWSEWPQHF. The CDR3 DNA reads TGTGCCAGCAGTTCTTGGAGTGAATGGCCCCAGCATTTT.

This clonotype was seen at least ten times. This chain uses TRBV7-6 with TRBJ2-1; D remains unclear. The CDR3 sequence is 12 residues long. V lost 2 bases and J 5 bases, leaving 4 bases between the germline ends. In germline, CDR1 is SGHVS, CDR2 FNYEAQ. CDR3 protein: CASSLNNNEQFF. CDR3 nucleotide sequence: TGTGCCAGCAGCTTAAACAACAATGAGCAGTTCTTC.

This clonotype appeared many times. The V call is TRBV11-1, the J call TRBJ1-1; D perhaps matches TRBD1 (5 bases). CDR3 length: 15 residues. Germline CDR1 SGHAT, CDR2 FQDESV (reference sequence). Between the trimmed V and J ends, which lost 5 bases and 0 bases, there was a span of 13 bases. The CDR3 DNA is TGTGCCAGCAGCCTTTCGGGGGTTGTGAACACTGAAGCTTTCTTT. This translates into CASSLSGVVNTEAFF.

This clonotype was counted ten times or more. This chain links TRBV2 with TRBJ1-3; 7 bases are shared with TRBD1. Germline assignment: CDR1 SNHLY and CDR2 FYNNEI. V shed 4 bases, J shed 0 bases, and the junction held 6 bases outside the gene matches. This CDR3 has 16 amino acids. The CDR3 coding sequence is TGTGCCAGCAGTGTCGAAGGGGGCTACTCTGGAAACACCATATATTTT. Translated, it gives CASSVEGGYSGNTIYF.

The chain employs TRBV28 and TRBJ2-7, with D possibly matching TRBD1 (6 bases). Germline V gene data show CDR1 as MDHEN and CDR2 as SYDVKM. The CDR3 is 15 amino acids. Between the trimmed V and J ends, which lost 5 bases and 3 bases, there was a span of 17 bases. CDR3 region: CASSPGQQTSYEQYF. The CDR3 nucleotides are TGTGCCAGCAGTCCTGGACAGCAGACGAGCTACGAGCAGTACTTC. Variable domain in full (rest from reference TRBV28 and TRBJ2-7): DVKVTQSSRYLVKRTGEKVFLECVQDMDHENMFWYRQDPGLGLRLIYFSYDVKMKEKGDIPEGYSVSREKKERFSLILESASTNQTSMYLCASSPGQQTSYEQYFGPGTRLTVT.

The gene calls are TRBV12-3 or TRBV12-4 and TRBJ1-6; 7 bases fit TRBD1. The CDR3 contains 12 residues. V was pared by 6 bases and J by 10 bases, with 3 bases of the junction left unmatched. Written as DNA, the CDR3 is TGTGCCAGCAGCCGACAGGGATCACCCCTCCACTTT. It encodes CASSRQGSPLHF.

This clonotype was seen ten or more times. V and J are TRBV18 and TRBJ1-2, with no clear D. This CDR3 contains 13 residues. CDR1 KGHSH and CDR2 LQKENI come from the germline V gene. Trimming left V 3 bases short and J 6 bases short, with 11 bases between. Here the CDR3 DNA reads TGTGCCAGCTCACCCTCGGGATATGATGGCTACACCTTC. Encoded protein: CASSPSGYDGYTF.

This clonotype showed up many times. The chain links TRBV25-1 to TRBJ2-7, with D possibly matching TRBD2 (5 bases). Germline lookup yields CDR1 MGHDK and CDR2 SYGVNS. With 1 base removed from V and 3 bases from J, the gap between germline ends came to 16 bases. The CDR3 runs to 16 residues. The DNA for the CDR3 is TGTGCCAGCAGTGAATCGGGCCAGAACGGACTCTACGAGCAGTACTTC. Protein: CASSESGQNGLYEQYF.

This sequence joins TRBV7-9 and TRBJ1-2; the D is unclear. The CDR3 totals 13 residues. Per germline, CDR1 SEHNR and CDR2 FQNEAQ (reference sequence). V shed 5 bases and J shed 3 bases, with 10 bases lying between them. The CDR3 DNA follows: TGTGCCAGCAGCAGGTCGAGGGACTATGGCTACACCTTC. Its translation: CASSRSRDYGYTF.

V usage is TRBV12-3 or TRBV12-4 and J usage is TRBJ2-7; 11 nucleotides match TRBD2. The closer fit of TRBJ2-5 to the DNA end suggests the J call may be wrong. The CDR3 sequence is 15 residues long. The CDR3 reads CASSDSGGAQETQYF. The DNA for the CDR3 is TGTGCCAGCAGTGATAGCGGGGGGGCGCAAGAGACCCAGTACTTC.

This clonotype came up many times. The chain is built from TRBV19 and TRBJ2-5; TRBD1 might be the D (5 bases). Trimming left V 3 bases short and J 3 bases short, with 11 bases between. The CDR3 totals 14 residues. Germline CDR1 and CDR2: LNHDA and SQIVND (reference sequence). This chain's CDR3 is CASSMGRREETQYF. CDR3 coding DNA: TGTGCCAGTAGTATGGGGCGGAGAGAAGAGACCCAGTACTTC.

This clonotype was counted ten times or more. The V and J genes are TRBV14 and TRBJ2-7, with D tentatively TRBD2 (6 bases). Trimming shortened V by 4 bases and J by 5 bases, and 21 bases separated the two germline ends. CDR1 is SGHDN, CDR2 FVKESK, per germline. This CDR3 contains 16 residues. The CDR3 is CASSPSGRGGGHEQYF. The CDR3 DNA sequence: TGTGCCAGCAGCCCTTCCGGCCGGGGAGGCGGCCACGAGCAGTACTTC.

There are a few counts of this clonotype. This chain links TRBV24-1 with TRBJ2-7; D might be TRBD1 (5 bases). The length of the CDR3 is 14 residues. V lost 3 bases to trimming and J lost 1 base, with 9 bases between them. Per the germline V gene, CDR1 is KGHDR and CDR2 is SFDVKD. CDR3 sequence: CATSDTGGSYEQYF. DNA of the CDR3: TGTGCCACCAGTGATACAGGCGGATCCTACGAGCAGTACTTC.

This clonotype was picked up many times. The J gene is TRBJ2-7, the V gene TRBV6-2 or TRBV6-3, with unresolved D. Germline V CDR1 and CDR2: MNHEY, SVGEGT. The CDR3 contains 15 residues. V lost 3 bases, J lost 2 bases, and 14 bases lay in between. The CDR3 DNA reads TGTGCCAGCAGTTATCTCGACTCCCTACCCTACGAGCAGTACTTC. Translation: CASSYLDSLPYEQYF.

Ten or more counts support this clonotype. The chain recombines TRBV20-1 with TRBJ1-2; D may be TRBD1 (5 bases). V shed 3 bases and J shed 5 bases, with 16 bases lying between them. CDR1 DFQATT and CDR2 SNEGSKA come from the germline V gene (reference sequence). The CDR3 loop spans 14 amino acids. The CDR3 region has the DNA TGCAGTGCTAGTGAACCCGCGTCAGGGTATGGCTACACCTTC. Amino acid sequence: CSASEPASGYGYTF.

This CDR3 is CASSVTGNSPLHF. The CDR3 nucleotides read TGTGCCAGCAGTGTCACAGGGAATTCACCCCTCCACTTT. The chain uses TRBV28 and TRBJ1-6; D is possibly TRBD1 (6 bases). The CDR3 has 13 amino acids. V lost 5 bases and J 7 bases, leaving 9 bases between the germline ends. From germline, CDR1 is MDHEN and CDR2 SYDVKM.